The 2 T cell receptor beta chains reported below all come from one sample, sequenced in a study of pediatric ulcerative colitis. Assay: immunoSEQ multiplex PCR; the TCRdb copy retains only in-frame clones and omits some. The sample carries tens of thousands of clones, 75% to 90% recorded once. The source material was blood. The receptors stem from a girl aged 5-17 years with moderate ulcerative colitis.

This sequence joins TRBV11-2 and TRBJ2-7; 7 positions match TRBD1. The V segment lost 6 bases and the J segment 2 bases; nucleotides outside the gene matches: 10. Germline V gene sequence: CDR1 SGHAT, CDR2 FQNNGV. The CDR3 loop spans 15 amino acids. The CDR3 protein is CASRPPQGSPYEQYF. CDR3 nucleotides: TGTGCCAGCAGGCCACCACAGGGGTCCCCCTACGAGCAGTACTTC.

This clone was counted at least ten times. This chain connects TRBV15 to TRBJ2-1, with D tentatively TRBD2 (6 bases). CDR3 length: 14 residues. V gave up 2 bases and J gave up 5 bases, with 10 bases separating them. The V gene's germline CDR1 is LNHNV and CDR2 YYDKDF (reference sequence). CDR3 sequence: CATSRSGLNNEQFF. In nucleotides, the CDR3 is TGTGCCACCAGCAGATCGGGACTTAACAATGAGCAGTTCTTC.